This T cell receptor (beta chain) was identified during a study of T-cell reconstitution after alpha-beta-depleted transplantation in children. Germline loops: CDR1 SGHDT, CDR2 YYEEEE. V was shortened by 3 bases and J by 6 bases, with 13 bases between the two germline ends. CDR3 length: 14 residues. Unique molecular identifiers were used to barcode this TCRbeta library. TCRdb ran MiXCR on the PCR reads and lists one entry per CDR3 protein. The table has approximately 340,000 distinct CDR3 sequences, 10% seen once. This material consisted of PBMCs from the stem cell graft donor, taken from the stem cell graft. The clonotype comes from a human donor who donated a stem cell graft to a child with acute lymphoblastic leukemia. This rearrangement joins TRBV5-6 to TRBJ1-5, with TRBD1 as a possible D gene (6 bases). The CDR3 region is CASSWGAGGQPQHF. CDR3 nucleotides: TGTGCCAGCAGCTGGGGGGCAGGCGGTCAGCCCCAGCATTTT. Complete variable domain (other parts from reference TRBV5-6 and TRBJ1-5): DAGVTQSPTHLIKTRGQQVTLRCSPKSGHDTVSWYQQALGQGPQFIFQYYEEEERQRGNFPDRFSGHQFPNYSSELNVNALLLGDSALYLCASSWGAGGQPQHFGDGTRLSIL.